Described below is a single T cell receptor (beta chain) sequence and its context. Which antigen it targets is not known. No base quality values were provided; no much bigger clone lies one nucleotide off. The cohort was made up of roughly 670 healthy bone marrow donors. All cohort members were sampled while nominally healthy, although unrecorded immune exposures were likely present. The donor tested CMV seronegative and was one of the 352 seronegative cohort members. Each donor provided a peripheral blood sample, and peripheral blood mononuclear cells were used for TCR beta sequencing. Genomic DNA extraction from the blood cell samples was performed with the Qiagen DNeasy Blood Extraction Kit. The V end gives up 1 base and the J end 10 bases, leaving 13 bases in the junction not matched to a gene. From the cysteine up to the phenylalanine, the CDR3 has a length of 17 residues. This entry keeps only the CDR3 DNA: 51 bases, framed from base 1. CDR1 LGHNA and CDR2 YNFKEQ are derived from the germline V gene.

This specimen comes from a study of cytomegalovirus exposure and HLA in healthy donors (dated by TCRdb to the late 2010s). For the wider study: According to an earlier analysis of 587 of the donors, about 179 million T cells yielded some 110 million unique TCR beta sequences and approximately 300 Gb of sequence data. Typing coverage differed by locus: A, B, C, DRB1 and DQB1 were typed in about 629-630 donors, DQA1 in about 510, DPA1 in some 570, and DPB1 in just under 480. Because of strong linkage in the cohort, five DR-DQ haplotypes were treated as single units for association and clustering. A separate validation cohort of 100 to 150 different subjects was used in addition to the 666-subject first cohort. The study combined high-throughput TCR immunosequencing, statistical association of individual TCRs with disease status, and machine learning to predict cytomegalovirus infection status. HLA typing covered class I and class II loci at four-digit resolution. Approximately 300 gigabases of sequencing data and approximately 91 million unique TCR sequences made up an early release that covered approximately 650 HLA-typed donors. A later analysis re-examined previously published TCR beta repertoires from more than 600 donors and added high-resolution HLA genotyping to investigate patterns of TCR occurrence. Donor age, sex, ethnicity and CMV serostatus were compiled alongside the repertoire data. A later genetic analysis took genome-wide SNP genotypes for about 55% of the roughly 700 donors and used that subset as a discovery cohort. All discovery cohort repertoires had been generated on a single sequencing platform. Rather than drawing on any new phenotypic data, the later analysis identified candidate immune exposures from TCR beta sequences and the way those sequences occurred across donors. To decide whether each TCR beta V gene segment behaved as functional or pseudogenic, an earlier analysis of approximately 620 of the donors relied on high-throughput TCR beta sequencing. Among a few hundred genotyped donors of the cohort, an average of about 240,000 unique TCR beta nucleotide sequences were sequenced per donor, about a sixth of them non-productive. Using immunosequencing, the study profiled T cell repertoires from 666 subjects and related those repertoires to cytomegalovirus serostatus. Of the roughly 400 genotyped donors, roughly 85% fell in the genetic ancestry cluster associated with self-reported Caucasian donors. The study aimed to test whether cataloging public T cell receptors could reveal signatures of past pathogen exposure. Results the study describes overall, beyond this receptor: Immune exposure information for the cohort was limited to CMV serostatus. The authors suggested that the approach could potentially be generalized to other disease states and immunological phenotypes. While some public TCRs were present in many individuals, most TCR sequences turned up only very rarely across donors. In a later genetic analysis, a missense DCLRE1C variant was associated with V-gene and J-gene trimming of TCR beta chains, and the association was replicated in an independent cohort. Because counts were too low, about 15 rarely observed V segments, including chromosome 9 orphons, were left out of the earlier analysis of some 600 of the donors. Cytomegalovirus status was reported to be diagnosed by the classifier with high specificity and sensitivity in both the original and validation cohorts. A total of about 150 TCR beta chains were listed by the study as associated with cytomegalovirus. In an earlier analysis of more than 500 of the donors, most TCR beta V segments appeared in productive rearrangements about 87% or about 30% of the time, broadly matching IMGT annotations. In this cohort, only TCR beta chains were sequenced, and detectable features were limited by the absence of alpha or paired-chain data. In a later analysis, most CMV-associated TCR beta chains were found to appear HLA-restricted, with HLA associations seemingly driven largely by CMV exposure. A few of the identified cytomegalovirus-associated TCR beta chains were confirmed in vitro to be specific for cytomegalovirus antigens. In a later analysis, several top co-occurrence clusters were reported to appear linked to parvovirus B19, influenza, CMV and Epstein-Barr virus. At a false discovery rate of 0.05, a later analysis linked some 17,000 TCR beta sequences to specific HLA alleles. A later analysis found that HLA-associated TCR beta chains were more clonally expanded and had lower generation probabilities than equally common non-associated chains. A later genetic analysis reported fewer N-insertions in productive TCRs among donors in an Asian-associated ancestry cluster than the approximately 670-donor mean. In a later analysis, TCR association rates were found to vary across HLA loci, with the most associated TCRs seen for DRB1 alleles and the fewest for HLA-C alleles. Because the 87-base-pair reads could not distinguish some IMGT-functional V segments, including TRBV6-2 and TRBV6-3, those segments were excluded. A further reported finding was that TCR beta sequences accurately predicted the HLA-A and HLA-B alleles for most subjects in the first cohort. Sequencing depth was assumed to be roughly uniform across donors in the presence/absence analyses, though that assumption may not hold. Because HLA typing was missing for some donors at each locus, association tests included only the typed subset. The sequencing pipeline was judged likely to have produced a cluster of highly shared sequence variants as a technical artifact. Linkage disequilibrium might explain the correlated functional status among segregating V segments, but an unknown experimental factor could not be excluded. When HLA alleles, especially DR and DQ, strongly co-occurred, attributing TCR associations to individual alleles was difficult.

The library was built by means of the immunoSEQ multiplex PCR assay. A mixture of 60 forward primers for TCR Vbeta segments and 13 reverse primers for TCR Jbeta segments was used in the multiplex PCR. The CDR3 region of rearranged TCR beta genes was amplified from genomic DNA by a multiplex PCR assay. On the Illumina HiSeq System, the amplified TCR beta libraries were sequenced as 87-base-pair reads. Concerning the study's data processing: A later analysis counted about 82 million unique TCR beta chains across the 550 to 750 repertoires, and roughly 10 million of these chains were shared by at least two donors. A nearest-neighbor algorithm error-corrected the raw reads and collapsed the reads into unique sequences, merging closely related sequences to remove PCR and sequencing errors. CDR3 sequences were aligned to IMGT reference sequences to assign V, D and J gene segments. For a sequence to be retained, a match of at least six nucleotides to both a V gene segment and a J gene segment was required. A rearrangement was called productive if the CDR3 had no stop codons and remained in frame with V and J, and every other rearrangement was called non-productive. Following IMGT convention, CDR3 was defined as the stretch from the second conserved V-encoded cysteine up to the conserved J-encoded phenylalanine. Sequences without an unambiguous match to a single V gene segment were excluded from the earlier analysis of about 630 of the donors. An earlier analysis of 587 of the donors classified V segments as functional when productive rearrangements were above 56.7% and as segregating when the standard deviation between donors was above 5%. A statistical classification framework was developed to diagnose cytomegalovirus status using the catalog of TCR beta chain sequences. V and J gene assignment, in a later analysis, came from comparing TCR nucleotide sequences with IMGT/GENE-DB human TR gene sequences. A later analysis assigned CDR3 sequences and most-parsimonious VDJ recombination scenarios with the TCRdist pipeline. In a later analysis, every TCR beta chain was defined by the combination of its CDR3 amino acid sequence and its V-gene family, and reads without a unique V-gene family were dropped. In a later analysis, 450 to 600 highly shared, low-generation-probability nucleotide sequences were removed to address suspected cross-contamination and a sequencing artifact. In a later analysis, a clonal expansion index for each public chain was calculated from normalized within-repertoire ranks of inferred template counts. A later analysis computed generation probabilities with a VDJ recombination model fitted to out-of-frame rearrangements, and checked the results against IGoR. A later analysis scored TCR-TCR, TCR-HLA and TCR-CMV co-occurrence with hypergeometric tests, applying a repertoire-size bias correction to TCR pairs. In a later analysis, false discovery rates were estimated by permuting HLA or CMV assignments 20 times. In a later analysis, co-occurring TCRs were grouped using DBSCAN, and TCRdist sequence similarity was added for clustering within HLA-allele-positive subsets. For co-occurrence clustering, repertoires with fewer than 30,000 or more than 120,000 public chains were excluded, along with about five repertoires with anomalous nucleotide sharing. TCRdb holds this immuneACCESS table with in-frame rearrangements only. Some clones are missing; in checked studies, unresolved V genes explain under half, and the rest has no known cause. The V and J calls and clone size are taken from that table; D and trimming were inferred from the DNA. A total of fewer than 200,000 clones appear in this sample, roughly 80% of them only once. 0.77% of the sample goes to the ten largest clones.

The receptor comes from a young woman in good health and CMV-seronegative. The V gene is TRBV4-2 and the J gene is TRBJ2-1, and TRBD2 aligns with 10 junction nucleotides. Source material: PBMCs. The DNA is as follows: TGTGCCAGCAGCCAAGGAACGGAGCGGGAGGGCCCAATCGAGCAGTTCTTC. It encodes CASSQGTEREGPIEQFF.